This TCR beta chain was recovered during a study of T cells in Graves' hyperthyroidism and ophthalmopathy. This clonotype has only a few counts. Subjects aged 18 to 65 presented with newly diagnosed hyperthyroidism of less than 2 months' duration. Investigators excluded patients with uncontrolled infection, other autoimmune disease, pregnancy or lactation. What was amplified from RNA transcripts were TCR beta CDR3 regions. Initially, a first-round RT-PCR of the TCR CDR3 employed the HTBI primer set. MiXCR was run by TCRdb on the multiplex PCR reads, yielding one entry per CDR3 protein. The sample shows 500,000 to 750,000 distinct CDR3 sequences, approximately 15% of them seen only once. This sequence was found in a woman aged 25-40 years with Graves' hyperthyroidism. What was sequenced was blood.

The CDR3 DNA reads as TGTGCCAGCAGTTTGCAAGTCTCTCAGCCCCAGCATTTT. Protein sequence: CASSLQVSQPQHF. This rearrangement joins TRBV7-3 to TRBJ1-5; D remains ambiguous. The CDR3 runs 13 residues. Germline values: CDR1 SGHTA, CDR2 FQGTGA. With 6 bases removed from V and 6 bases from J, the gap between germline ends came to 12 bases.